The 3 T cell receptor beta chains in this list originate from one sample, sequenced in a study of technical replicates of blood from a few donors. Clones were sequenced by immunoSEQ multiplex PCR, and TCRdb holds only the in-frame ones, with some missing. The sample consists of more than 75,000 clones, about 92% of them appearing once. Sequencing was performed on T cells isolated from PBMCs. The receptors here all came from a human donor in good health.

Points on this clone: Germline is not matched at one junction end, which may reflect a read error. The rearrangement joins TRBV29-1 to TRBJ1-1, with TRBD1 identical over 7 bases. The CDR3 contains 13 residues. The germline V gene encodes CDR1 SQVTM and CDR2 ANQGSEA. CDR3 DNA sequence: TGCAGCGGTGAACCCGGGACAGCCCCTGAAGCTTTCTTT. It translates to CSGEPGTAPEAFF. Combining the CDR3 with reference TRBV29-1 and TRBJ1-1 gives the whole variable domain SAVISQKPSRDICQRGTSLTIQCQVDSQVTMMFWYRQQPGQSLTLIATANQGSEATYESGFVIDKFPISRPNLTFSTLTVSNMSPEDSSIYLCSGEPGTAPEAFFGQGTRLTVV.

V gene TRBV6-5 combines with J gene TRBJ2-1; the match to TRBD2 covers 9 bases. The V segment lost 4 bases and the J segment 2 bases; nucleotides outside the gene matches: 6. CDR1 is MNHEY and CDR2 is SVGAGI in the germline V gene. The CDR3 contains 16 residues. The CDR3 sequence: CASSLSGLATYNEQFF. The CDR3 DNA sequence: TGTGCCAGCAGTTTGAGTGGACTAGCGACCTACAATGAGCAGTTCTTC.

This chain joins TRBV7-9 and TRBJ2-4, with unresolved D. This CDR3 has 13 amino acids. Germline CDR1 and CDR2: SEHNR and FQNEAQ (reference sequence). V lost 3 bases to trimming and J lost 6 bases, with 9 bases between them. The CDR3 protein is CASSFNPLNIQYF. The CDR3 nucleotides are TGTGCCAGCAGCTTTAATCCTTTAAACATTCAGTACTTC.